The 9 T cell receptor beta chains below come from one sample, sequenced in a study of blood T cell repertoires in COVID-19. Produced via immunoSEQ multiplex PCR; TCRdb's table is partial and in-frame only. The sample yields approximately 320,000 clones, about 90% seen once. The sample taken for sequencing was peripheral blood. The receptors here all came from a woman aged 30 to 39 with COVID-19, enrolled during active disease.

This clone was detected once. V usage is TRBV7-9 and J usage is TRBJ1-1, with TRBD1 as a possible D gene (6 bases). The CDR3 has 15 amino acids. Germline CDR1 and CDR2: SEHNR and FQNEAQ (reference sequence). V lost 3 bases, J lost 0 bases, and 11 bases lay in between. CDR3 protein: CASSFGGRMNTEAFF. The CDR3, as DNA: TGTGCCAGCAGCTTCGGGGGGCGCATGAACACTGAAGCTTTCTTT.

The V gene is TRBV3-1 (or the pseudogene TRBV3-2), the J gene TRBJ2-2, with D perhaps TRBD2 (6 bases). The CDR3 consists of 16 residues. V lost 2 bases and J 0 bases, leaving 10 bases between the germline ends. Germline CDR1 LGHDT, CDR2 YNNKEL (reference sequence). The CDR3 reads CASSQPQRANTGELFF. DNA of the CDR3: TGTGCCAGCAGCCAACCTCAGCGGGCGAACACCGGGGAGCTGTTTTTT.

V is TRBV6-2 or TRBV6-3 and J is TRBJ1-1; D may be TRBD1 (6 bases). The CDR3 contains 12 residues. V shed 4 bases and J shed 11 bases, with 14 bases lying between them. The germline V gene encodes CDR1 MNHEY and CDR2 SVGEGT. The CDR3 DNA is TGTGCCAGCAGTTCAGGGGCCCGGAGGGCTTTCTTT. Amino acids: CASSSGARRAFF.

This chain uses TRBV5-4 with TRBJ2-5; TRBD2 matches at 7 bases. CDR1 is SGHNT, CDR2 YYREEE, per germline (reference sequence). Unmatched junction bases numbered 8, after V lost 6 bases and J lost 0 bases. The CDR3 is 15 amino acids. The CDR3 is CASMAGESYQETQYF. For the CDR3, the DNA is TGTGCCAGCATGGCGGGGGAGTCGTACCAAGAGACCCAGTACTTC.

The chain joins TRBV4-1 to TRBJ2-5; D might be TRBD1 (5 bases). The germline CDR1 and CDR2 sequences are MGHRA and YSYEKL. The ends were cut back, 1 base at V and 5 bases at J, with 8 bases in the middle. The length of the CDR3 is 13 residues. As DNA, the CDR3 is TGCGCCAGCAGCCAAGTAGGGGTGGAGACCCAGTACTTC. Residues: CASSQVGVETQYF.

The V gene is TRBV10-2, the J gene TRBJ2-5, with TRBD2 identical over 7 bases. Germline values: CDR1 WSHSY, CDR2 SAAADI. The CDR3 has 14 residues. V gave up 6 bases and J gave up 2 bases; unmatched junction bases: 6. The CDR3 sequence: CASSGWGGQETQYF. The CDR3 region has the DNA TGCGCCAGCAGCGGATGGGGGGGGCAAGAGACCCAGTACTTC.

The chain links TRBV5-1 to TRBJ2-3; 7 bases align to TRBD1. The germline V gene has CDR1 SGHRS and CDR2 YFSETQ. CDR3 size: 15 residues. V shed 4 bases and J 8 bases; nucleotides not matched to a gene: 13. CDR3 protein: CASSPDRVGYSTQYF. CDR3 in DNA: TGCGCCAGCAGCCCAGACAGGGTGGGGTATAGTACGCAGTATTTT.

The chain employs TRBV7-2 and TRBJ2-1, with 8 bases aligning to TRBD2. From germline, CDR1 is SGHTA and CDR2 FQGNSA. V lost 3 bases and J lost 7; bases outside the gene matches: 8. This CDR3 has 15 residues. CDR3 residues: CASSFTGGAGNEQFF. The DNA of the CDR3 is TGTGCCAGCAGCTTTACCGGGGGGGCCGGGAATGAGCAGTTCTTC.

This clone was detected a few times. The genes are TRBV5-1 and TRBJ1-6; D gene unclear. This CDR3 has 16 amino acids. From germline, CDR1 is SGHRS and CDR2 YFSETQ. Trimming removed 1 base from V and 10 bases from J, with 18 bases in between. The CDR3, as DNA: TGCGCCAGCAGCTTGAGAGGCAGAGATGGAAACTCACCCCTCCACTTT. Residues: CASSLRGRDGNSPLHF.